The table lists the clone carrying this TCR beta chain with many counts. The antigen is undetermined. V was shortened by 4 bases and J by 11 bases, with 12 bases between the two germline ends. The CDR3 loop spans 12 amino acids. Germline assignment: CDR1 MDHEN and CDR2 SYDVKM. These data come from a study of neurological immune-mediated disorders. Study conclusions and caveats: No sharing of CDR3 amino acid sequences was observed among expanded clones across subjects, suggesting private repertoires in all groups.

5'RACE generated cDNA with 10-nucleotide random UMIs. TCRdb called the 5' RACE reads again in MiXCR, with one record for every CDR3 protein. The table has around 26,000 distinct CDR3 sequences, roughly 6.7% seen once; the top ten hold 9%. Blood bank volunteers in Maryland, USA, served as healthy controls. The study built unsorted libraries from 2 million PBMCs kept at -80 C. The chain has TRBV28 and TRBJ1-3; D is unresolved. Sample: PBMCs. The source is a woman aged 45-60 years in good health. This chain's CDR3 is CASSSQRYAIYF. CDR3 DNA sequence: TGTGCCAGCAGTTCCCAGCGATACGCCATATATTTT.